Listed below are T cell receptor beta chains from one sample, sequenced in a study of regulatory T cells in long-lasting Graves disease. TCRdb passed the multiplex PCR reads through MiXCR, listing each CDR3 protein once. Of 350,000 to 550,000 distinct CDR3 sequences listed, 14% are singletons. A further study also used this sample, focusing on T cells in Graves' hyperthyroidism and ophthalmopathy.

This material consisted of peripheral blood mononuclear cells (PBMCs), taken at new diagnosis, from a patient treated with antithyroid drugs. The receptors were sampled from a woman aged 50 to 65 with Graves disease. CDR3s leave out the opening cysteine and the closing phenylalanine or tryptophan. The listing skips clone size in some rows; elsewhere it reads once, few, many or a size class.

TRBJ2-1 TRBV25-1 NA ASSGTWGGGNEQF
TRBJ2-1 TRBV18 NA ASTQREGRNEQF
TRBJ2-7 TRBV20-1 NA SAREPDSYGYEQY
TRBJ2-2 TRBV30 many AWSRPDRDTGELF
TRBJ1-1 TRBV3-1 many ASSQGDRSYTEAF
TRBJ1-1 TRBV7-9 many ASSLDGSLNTEAF
TRBJ2-7 TRBV6-1 NA PSSPRDRVLEQY
TRBJ1-1 TRBV28 many ASSLRTDTEAF
TRBJ2-5 TRBV30 many AWSTSARETQY
TRBJ2-7 TRBV7-3 many ASSPQGNGNEQY
TRBJ2-7 TRBV2 many ASSDRAGPYEQY
TRBJ2-7 TRBV2 many ASRSTYEQY
TRBJ1-4 TRBV28 many ASSVATNEKLF
TRBJ2-7 TRBV18 NA ASSPAGGRSTYEQY
TRBJ2-2 TRBV11-2 many ASSFPTGKIVTGELF
TRBJ2-7 TRBV27 few ASRSGTGGNGYEQY
TRBJ2-7 TRBV5-1 many ASSLGRGGIHEQY
TRBJ2-7 TRBV3-1 few ASSLPGQGEYEQY
TRBJ1-1 TRBV10-3 NA AISERPLTGGSTEAF
TRBJ2-7 TRBV11-1 many ASSLAPRQGFYEQY
TRBJ1-4 TRBV2 NA ASSEISVNEKLF
TRBJ1-6 TRBV6-1 many ASSASKSSYNSPLH
TRBJ2-7 TRBV9 many ASSPPRLASNYEQY
TRBJ2-3 TRBV30 few AWSSMGVAGTDTQY
TRBJ2-1 TRBV5-8 few ASRLGIAGEYNEQF
TRBJ2-3 TRBV7-2 NA ASSYGWSTDTQY
TRBJ2-1 TRBV6-1 few ASSAIPRDRVTNEQF
TRBJ1-5 TRBV30 many AWSGRVSNQPQH
TRBJ2-1 TRBV7-2 NA ASSSDSGPYNEQF
TRBJ2-6 TRBV14 NA ASSQSTGRGSGANVLT
TRBJ2-5 TRBV18 NA ASSPPLQGRWEIQY
TRBJ2-1 TRBV19 NA ASSIRNSGYNEQF
TRBJ2-1 TRBV5-1 many ASSSLAQEDEQF
TRBJ1-1 TRBV12-3/TRBV12-4 many ASSLRDSITEAF
TRBJ1-2 TRBV6-1 few ASSPTGAPNYGYT